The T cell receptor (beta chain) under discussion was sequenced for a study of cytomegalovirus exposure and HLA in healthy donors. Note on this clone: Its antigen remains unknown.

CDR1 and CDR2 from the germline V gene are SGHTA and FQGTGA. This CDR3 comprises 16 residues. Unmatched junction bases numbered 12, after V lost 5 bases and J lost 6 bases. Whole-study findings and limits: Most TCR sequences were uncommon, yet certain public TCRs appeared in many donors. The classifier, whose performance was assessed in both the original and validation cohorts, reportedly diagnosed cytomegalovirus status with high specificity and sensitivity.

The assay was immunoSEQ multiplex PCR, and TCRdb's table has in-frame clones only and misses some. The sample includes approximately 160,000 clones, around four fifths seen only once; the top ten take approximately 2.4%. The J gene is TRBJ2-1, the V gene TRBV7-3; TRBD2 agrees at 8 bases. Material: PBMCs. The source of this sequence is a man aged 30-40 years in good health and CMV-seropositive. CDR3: CASSPRVAGGLNEQFF. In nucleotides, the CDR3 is TGTGCCAGCAGCCCCAGGGTGGCGGGGGGACTCAATGAGCAGTTCTTC. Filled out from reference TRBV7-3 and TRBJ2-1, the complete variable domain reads GAGVSQTPSNKVTEKGKYVELRCDPISGHTALYWYRQSLGQGPEFLIYFQGTGAADDSGLPNDRFFAVRPEGSVSTLKIQRTERGDSAVYLCASSPRVAGGLNEQFFGPGTRLTVL.